This T cell receptor (beta chain) was captured in a study of cytomegalovirus exposure and HLA in healthy donors. Study results and limitations: Investigators reported 164 TCR beta chains as tied to cytomegalovirus. Donors belonging to an Asian-associated ancestry cluster reportedly showed fewer N-insertions in productive TCRs than the roughly 670-donor mean, according to what a later analysis found.

Note on this clone: The antigen is not known.

The CDR3 contains 14 residues. Germline-derived CDR1 and CDR2 are MGHDK and SYGVNS. Trimming stripped 2 bases from V and 0 bases from J, with 7 bases between. The PCR had 60 Vbeta and 13 Jbeta primers. This table comes from immunoSEQ multiplex PCR, and its TCRdb copy is limited to in-frame clones, with some not included. Of 110,000 or so clones in the sample, 70% to 85% were seen once. The gene calls are TRBV25-1 and TRBJ2-5; D might be TRBD2 (5 bases). Source material: PBMCs. The receptor was isolated from a woman between 18 and 29 years old in good health and CMV-seronegative. As DNA, the CDR3 is TGTGCCAGCAGTGAAGAGGGATACCAAGAGACCCAGTACTTC. Encoded protein: CASSEEGYQETQYF.